This record concerns one TCR beta chain sequence. The data were obtained in a study of shared clonotypes between healthy human individuals. Measured with immunoSEQ multiplex PCR; TCRdb has only the in-frame clones, and not every one. Here the sample spans about 1.9 million clones, roughly 95% being singletons. Selected positively for CCR7 and CD45RO-negative, naive CD8 cells excluded terminally differentiated effector memory CD45RA+ cells. This TCR derives from a young man in good health. Some clones in this sample may be carry-over from other donors' samples. The sequenced sample was naive CD8+ T cells from PBMCs.

This CDR3 reads CASPGTDETNTQYF. In DNA form, the CDR3 reads TGCGCCAGCCCTGGGACTGACGAAACAAATACGCAGTATTTT. The chain uses TRBV10-2 and TRBJ2-3; a weak D match, TRBD2 (6 bases). Germline V lookup: CDR1 WSHSY, CDR2 SAAADI. CDR3 length: 14 residues. Trimming cost V 8 bases and J 7 bases, with 19 bases left between them.